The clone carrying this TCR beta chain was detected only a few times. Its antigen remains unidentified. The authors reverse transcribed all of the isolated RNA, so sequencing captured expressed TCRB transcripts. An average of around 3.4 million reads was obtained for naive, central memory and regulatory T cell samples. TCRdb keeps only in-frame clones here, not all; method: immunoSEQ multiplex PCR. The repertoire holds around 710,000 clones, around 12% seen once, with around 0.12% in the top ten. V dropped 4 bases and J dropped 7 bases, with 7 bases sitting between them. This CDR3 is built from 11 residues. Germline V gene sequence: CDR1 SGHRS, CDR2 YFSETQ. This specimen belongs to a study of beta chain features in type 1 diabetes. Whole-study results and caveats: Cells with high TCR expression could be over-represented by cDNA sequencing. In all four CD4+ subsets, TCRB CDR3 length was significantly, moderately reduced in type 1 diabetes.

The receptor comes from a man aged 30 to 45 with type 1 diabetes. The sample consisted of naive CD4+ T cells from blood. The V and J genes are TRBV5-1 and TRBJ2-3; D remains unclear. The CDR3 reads CASSNENTQYF. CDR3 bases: TGCGCCAGCAGCAACGAAAATACGCAGTATTTT.